These 22 T cell receptor beta chains share one sample of origin, sequenced in a study of T-cell memory formation after mild COVID-19. TCRdb recomputed calls from the 5' RACE reads with MiXCR, one row per CDR3 protein. This sample has 200,000 to 300,000 distinct CDR3 sequences, with about a sixth found just once. Sequenced sample: PBMCs or a T cell subset sorted from them (not recorded which). The receptor set was obtained from a man aged 18 to 30 who had mild COVID-19 (a few samples of this study predate the infection). Cell type and time point are not known.

Only a few counts were recorded for this clonotype. V gene TRBV7-2 combines with J gene TRBJ2-2, with D maybe TRBD2 (6 bases). Between the trimmed V and J ends, which lost 4 bases and 6 bases, there was a span of 15 bases. From germline, CDR1 is SGHTA and CDR2 FQGNSA. This CDR3 comprises 15 residues. CDR3 sequence (DNA): TGTGCCAGCAGCTGGGGGGTGCGGGGTGCCGGGGAGCTGTTTTTT. It translates to CASSWGVRGAGELFF.

CDR3 in amino acids: CASSSSGRTNEKLFF. The CDR3 coding sequence is TGTGCCAGCAGTTCCTCAGGGCGGACTAATGAAAAACTGTTTTTT. This sequence joins TRBV12-3 or TRBV12-4 and TRBJ1-4; TRBD1 might be the D (5 bases). Deletions cut 4 bases from V and 2 bases from J, with 11 bases between. The length of the CDR3 is 15 residues.

The rearrangement joins TRBV6-6 to TRBJ1-5; TRBD1 agrees at 8 bases. CDR3 size: 14 residues. From germline, CDR1 is MNHNY and CDR2 SVGAGI (reference sequence). Trimming at V came to 6 bases and at J to 2 bases, leaving 3 bases not matched to a gene. The CDR3 nucleotides read TGTGCCAGCAGCCACAGGGGGGGCAATCAGCCCCAGCATTTT. Protein: CASSHRGGNQPQHF.

The chain has TRBV4-1 and TRBJ2-1; D is uncertain. Trimming left V 5 bases short and J 6 bases short, with 14 bases between. CDR1 is MGHRA and CDR2 is YSYEKL in the germline V gene. This CDR3 comprises 14 residues. The CDR3 loop is CASSVIEAGNEQFF. The CDR3 DNA sequence: TGCGCCAGCAGCGTAATCGAGGCTGGCAATGAGCAGTTCTTC.

In this sample, this clonotype turned up a few times. The rearrangement uses TRBV7-9 and TRBJ2-7; D gene uncertain. The CDR3 is 14 residues long. The germline V and J ends were trimmed by 3 bases and 2 bases, with 11 bases remaining between them. Germline V lookup: CDR1 SEHNR, CDR2 FQNEAQ (reference sequence). In DNA form, the CDR3 reads TGTGCCAGCAGCTTTGGAAAAAGGCCCTACGAGCAGTACTTC. Its protein is CASSFGKRPYEQYF.

The chain is built from TRBV12-3 or TRBV12-4 and TRBJ2-2, with unresolved D. The ends were cut back, 3 bases at V and 6 bases at J, with 11 bases in the middle. There are 14 residues in the CDR3. This chain's CDR3 is CASSFGGPAGELFF. CDR3 DNA: TGTGCCAGCAGTTTTGGCGGCCCCGCCGGGGAGCTGTTTTTT.

This clonotype was seen more than once but under ten times. The rearrangement joins TRBV4-3 to TRBJ1-4; TRBD1 might be the D (5 bases). Germline CDR1 LGHNA, CDR2 YSLEER. V gave up 4 bases and J gave up 7 bases, with 16 bases separating them. CDR3 length: 15 amino acids. The CDR3 DNA follows: TGCGCCAGCAGCCTGGAGGGGAAGGGTAGTGAAAAACTGTTTTTT. Translating gives CASSLEGKGSEKLFF.

The chain employs TRBV11-1 and TRBJ1-1; D is unresolved. CDR1 and CDR2 from the germline V gene are SGHAT and FQDESV (reference sequence). Between the trimmed V and J ends, which lost 3 bases and 1 base, there was a span of 6 bases. The CDR3 is made up of 13 amino acids. DNA for the CDR3: TGTGCCAGCAGCTTTCTTACGAACACTGAAGCTTTCTTT. This encodes CASSFLTNTEAFF.

This chain connects TRBV4-1 to TRBJ2-1; 7 bases line up with TRBD2. CDR3 length: 19 amino acids. V was pared by 0 bases and J by 7 bases, with 18 bases of the junction left unmatched. CDR1 is MGHRA, CDR2 YSYEKL, per germline. In DNA, the CDR3 is TGCGCCAGCAGCCAAGATTCGGGAGAAAGACTAGCCGGGGGTAATGAGCAGTTCTTC. It encodes CASSQDSGERLAGGNEQFF.

The chain joins TRBV5-1 to TRBJ2-3; TRBD1 is a possible D gene (6 bases). Germline values: CDR1 SGHRS, CDR2 YFSETQ. V gave up 0 bases and J gave up 2 bases, with 13 bases separating them. The CDR3 extends over 16 amino acids. Here the CDR3 DNA reads TGCGCCAGCAGCTTGGAAGGGGGTTGGGACACAGATACGCAGTATTTT. Translated, it gives CASSLEGGWDTDTQYF.

A few counts support this clonotype. V usage is TRBV6-2 or TRBV6-3 and J usage is TRBJ2-5; possibly TRBD2 for D (6 bases). V was trimmed by 6 bases and J by 3 bases, leaving 14 bases between them. This CDR3 comprises 14 residues. Germline-derived CDR1 and CDR2 are MNHEY and SVGEGT. The CDR3 loop is CASSPRGDKETQYF. The CDR3 DNA reads as TGTGCCAGCAGCCCCCGCGGGGATAAAGAGACCCAGTACTTC.

This clonotype was found a few times. The V and J genes are TRBV20-1 and TRBJ1-1; the D is unclear. Germline CDR1 DFQATT, CDR2 SNEGSKA (reference sequence). Trimming pared 1 base from V and 6 bases from J, leaving 18 bases between. This CDR3 contains 15 residues. The CDR3 here is CSARALGSGVAEAFF. CDR3 nucleotide sequence: TGCAGTGCTAGAGCCCTCGGGTCTGGGGTAGCTGAAGCTTTCTTT.

This clonotype was seen a few times. This chain links TRBV28 with TRBJ2-7; D not certain. V lost 3 bases and J lost 3, with 9 bases in between. Germline V gene sequence: CDR1 MDHEN, CDR2 SYDVKM. The CDR3 contains 13 residues. CDR3 sequence reads: CASSFGQDYEQYV. The CDR3 nucleotides are TGTGCCAGCAGTTTCGGCCAGGACTACGAGCAGTACGTC.

The genes are TRBV7-2 and TRBJ1-5; a possible D gene is TRBD1 (5 bases). Germline CDR1 and CDR2: SGHTA and FQGNSA. The CDR3 has 12 residues. V was trimmed by 4 bases and J by 9 bases, leaving 10 bases between them. In DNA, the CDR3 is TGTGCCAGCAGCTCCGTGGGGGGGCCCCAGCATTTT. It translates to CASSSVGGPQHF.

This clonotype turned up a few times. The V call is TRBV9, the J call TRBJ2-5, with D maybe TRBD1 (6 bases). The CDR3 sequence is 15 residues long. V shed 3 bases and J shed 4 bases, with 16 bases lying between them. Germline loops: CDR1 SGDLS, CDR2 YYNGEE. CDR3 sequence reads: CASSATGLLGETQYF. The CDR3 DNA reads as TGTGCCAGCAGCGCCACAGGGTTGTTAGGAGAGACCCAGTACTTC.

In its sample, this clonotype was seen a few times. CDR3 sequence: CSARTGFGNEQFF. CDR3 DNA: TGCAGCGCTCGGACAGGCTTTGGGAATGAGCAGTTCTTC. The rearrangement uses TRBV29-1 and TRBJ2-1; 7 bases match TRBD1. This CDR3 has 13 amino acids. Germline V lookup: CDR1 SQVTM, CDR2 ANQGSEA. V was clipped by 7 bases and J by 7 bases; unmatched bases: 10.

The V gene is TRBV5-4, the J gene TRBJ2-1; 11 nucleotides line up with TRBD2. The CDR3 has 18 residues. CDR1 and CDR2 (germline): SGHNT, YYREEE (reference sequence). Trimming cost V 3 bases and J 8 bases; bases outside gene matches: 16. The CDR3 DNA is TGTGCCAGCAGCTCGGGAAACTTCCTAGCGGGGGGCATAGATGAGCAGTTCTTC. Translated, it gives CASSSGNFLAGGIDEQFF. The entire variable domain, with the rest obtained from reference TRBV5-4 and TRBJ2-1, is as follows: ETGVTQSPTHLIKTRGQQVTLRCSSQSGHNTVSWYQQALGQGPQFIFQYYREEENGRGNFPPRFSGLQFPNYSSELNVNALELDDSALYLCASSSGNFLAGGIDEQFFGPGTRLTVL.

The genes are TRBV14 and TRBJ2-4; D not certain. Germline assignment: CDR1 SGHDN and CDR2 FVKESK. The CDR3 has 17 residues. V gave up 1 base and J gave up 0 bases, with 13 bases separating them. CDR3 residues: CASSQGVLRRAKNIQYF. The DNA for the CDR3 is TGTGCCAGCAGCCAAGGGGTCCTACGGCGAGCCAAAAACATTCAGTACTTC.

Many counts were recorded for this clonotype. The chain carries TRBV4-3 and TRBJ1-2; D unresolved. The germline CDR1 and CDR2 sequences are LGHNA and YSLEER. V was clipped by 0 bases and J by 0 bases, with 5 bases between them. CDR3 length: 14 amino acids. This chain's CDR3 is CASSQDRTNYGYTF. DNA for the CDR3: TGCGCCAGCAGCCAAGACAGGACTAACTATGGCTACACCTTC.

The rearrangement uses TRBV6-2 or TRBV6-3 and TRBJ2-5, with no clear D. Trimming removed 5 bases from V and 2 bases from J, with 12 bases in between. The CDR3 contains 14 residues. CDR1 and CDR2 from the germline V gene are MNHEY and SVGEGT. The CDR3 DNA sequence: TGTGCCAGCAGTGCACTGGCCCTACAAGAGACCCAGTACTTC. It encodes CASSALALQETQYF.

This clonotype was observed a handful of times. This chain connects TRBV4-1 to TRBJ2-3; a possible D gene is TRBD2 (6 bases). Germline values: CDR1 MGHRA, CDR2 YSYEKL. The CDR3 covers 16 residues. Deletions cut 0 bases from V and 5 bases from J, with 15 bases between. This CDR3 is CASSQDGPGGGDTQYF. The CDR3 bases are TGCGCCAGCAGCCAAGATGGGCCCGGGGGTGGAGATACGCAGTATTTT.

There are a few counts of this clonotype. This chain joins TRBV2 and TRBJ2-3, with D maybe TRBD2 (6 bases). CDR3 size: 16 residues. From germline, CDR1 is SNHLY and CDR2 FYNNEI. Trimming took 0 bases from V and 11 from J, leaving 21 bases between them. The CDR3 DNA is TGTGCCAGCAGTGAAGCTGGGTTAAGGGTGCGGGGCGAGCAGTATTTT. Its protein product is CASSEAGLRVRGEQYF. Variable domain in full (rest from reference TRBV2 and TRBJ2-3): EPEVTQTPSHQVTQMGQEVILRCVPISNHLYFYWYRQILGQKVEFLVSFYNNEISEKSEIFDDQFSVERPDGSNFTLKIRSTKLEDSAMYFCASSEAGLRVRGEQYFGPGTRLTVL.